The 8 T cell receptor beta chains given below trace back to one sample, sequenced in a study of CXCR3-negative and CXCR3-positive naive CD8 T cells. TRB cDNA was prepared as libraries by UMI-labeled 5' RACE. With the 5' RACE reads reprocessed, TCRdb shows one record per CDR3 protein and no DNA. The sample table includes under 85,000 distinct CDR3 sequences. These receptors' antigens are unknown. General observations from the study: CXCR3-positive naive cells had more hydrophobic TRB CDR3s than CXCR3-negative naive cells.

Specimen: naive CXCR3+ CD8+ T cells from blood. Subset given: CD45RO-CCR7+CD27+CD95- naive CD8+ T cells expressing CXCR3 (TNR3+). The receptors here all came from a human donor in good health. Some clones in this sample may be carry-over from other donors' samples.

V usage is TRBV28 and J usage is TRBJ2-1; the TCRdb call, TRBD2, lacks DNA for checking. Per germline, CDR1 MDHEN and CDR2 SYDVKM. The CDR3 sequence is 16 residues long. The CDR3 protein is CASSRLAGAHYNEQFF. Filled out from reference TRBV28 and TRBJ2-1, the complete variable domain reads DVKVTQSSRYLVKRTGEKVFLECVQDMDHENMFWYRQDPGLGLRLIYFSYDVKMKEKGDIPEGYSVSREKKERFSLILESASTNQTSMYLCASSRLAGAHYNEQFFGPGTRLTVL.

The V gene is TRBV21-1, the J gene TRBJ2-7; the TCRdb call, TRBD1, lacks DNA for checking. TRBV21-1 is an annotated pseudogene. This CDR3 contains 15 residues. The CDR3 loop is CASSKDRGKPHEQYF.

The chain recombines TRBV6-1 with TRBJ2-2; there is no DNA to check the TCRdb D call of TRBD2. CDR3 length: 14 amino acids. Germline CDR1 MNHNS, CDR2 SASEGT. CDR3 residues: CASSGGLNTGELFF.

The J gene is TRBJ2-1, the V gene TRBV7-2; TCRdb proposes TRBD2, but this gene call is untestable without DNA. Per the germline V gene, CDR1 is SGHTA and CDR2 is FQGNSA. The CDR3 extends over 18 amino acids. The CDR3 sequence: CASSFTIPTPGLAVEQFF. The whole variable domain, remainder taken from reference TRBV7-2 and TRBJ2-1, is GAGVSQSPSNKVTEKGKDVELRCDPISGHTALYWYRQSLGQGLEFLIYFQGNSAPDKSGLPSDRFSAERTGGSVSTLTIQRTQQEDSAVYLCASSFTIPTPGLAVEQFFGPGTRLTVL.

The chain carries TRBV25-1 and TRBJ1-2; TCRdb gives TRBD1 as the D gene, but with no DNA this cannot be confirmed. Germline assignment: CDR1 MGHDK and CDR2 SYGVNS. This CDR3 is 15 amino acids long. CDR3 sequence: CASSEYFGGREGYTF.

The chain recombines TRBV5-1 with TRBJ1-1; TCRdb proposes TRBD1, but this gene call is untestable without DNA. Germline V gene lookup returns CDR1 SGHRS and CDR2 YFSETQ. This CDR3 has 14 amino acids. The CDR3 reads CASNTGQRGTEAFF.

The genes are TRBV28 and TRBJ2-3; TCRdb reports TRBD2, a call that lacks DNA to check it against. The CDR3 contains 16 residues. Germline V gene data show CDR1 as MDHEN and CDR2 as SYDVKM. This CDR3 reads CASSLYGGASIDTQYF.

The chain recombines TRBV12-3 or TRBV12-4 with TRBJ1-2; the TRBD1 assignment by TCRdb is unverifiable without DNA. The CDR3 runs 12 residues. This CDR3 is CASSFGTAGYTF.